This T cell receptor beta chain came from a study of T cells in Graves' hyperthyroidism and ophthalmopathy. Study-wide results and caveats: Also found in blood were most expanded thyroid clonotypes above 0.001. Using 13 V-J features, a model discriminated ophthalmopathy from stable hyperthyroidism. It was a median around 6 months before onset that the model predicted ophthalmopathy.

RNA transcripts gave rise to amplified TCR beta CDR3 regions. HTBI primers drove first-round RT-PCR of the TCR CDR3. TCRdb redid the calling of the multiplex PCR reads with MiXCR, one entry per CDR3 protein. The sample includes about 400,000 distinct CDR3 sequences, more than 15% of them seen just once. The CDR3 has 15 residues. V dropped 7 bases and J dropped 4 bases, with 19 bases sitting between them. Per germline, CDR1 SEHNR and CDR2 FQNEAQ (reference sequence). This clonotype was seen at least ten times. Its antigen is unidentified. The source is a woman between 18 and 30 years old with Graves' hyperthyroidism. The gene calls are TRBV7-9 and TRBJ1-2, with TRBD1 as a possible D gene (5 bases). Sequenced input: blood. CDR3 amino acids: CASIPISGTAYGYTF. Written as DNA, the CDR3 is TGTGCCAGCATCCCTATTTCCGGGACGGCCTATGGCTACACCTTC.